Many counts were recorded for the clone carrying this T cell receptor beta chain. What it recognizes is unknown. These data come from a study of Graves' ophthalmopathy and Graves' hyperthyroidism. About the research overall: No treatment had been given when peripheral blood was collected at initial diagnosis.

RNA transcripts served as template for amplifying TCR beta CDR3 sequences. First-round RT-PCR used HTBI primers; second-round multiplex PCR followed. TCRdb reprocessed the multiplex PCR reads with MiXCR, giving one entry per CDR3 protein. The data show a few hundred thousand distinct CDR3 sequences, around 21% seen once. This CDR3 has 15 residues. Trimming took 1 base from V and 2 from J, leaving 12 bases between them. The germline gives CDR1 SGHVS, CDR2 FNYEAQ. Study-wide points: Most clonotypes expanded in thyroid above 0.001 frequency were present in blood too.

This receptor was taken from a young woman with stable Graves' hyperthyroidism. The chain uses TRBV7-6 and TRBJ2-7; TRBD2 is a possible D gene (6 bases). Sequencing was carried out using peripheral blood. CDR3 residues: CASSLVAGTAYEQYF. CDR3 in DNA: TGTGCCAGCAGCTTAGTCGCGGGAACTGCCTACGAGCAGTACTTC.